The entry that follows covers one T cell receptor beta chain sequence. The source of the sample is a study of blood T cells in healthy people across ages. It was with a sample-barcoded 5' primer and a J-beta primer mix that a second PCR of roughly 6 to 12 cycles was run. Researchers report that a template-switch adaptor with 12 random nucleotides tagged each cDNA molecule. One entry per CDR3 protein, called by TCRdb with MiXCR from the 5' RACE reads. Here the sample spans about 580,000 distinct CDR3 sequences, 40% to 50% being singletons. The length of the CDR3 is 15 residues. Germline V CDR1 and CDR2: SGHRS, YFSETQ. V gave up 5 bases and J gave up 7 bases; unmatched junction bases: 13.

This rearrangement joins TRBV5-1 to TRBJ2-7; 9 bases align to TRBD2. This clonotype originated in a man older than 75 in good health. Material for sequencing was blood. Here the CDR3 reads CASSPLAGNDNEQYF. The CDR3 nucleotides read TGCGCCAGCAGTCCTCTAGCGGGGAACGACAATGAGCAGTACTTC.